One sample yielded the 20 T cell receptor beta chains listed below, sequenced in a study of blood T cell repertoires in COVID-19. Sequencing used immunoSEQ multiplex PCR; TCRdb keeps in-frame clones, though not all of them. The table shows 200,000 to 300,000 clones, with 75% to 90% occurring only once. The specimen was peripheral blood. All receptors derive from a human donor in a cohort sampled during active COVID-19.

CDR3 bases: TGTGCCAGCAGTGAAAAGCGAAAGTGGGCAGGGAAGAAGACCCAGTACTTC. Its translation is CASSEKRKWAGKKTQYF. J is TRBJ2-5 and V is TRBV6-1; a weak D match, TRBD1 (5 bases). The CDR3 has 17 residues. Trimming removed 2 bases from V and 6 bases from J, with 22 bases in between. CDR1 and CDR2 from the germline V gene are MNHNS and SASEGT.

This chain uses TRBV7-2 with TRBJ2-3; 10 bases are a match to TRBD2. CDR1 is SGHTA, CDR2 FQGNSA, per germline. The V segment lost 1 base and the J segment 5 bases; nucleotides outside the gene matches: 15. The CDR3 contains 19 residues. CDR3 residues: CASSLDAVGAGGSKDTQYF. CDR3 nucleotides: TGTGCCAGCAGCTTAGACGCCGTGGGAGCGGGGGGGTCTAAAGATACGCAGTATTTT. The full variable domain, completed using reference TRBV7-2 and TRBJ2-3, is GAGVSQSPSNKVTEKGKDVELRCDPISGHTALYWYRQSLGQGLEFLIYFQGNSAPDKSGLPSDRFSAERTGGSVSTLTIQRTQQEDSAVYLCASSLDAVGAGGSKDTQYFGPGTRLTVL.

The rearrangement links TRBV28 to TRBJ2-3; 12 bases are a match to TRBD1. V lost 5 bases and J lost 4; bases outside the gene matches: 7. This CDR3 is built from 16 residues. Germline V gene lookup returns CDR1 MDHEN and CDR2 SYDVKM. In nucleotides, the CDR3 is TGTGCCAGCAGTCAGCCGGGACAGGGGGCAGCAGATACGCAGTATTTT. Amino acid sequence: CASSQPGQGAADTQYF.

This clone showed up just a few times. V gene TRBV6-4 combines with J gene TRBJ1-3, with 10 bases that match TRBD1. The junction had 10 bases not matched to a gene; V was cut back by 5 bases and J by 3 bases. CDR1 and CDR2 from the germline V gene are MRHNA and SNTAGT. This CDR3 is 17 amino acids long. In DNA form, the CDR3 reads TGTGCCAGCAGTCCGGGACAGGGGACCCGCGGTGGAAACACCATATATTTT. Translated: CASSPGQGTRGGNTIYF.

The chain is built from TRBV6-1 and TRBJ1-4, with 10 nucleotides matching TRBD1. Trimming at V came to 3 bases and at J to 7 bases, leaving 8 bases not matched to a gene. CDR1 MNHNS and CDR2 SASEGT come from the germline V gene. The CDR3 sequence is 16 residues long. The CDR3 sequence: CASSERTGGLGEKLFF. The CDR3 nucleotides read TGTGCCAGCAGTGAGCGGACAGGGGGGTTAGGTGAAAAACTGTTTTTT.

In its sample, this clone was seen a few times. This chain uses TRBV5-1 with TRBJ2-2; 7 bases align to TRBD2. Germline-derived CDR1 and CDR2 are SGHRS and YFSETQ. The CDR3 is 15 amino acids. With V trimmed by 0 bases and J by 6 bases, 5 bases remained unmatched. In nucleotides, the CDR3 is TGCGCCAGCAGCTTGGGACTAGCAGGAGCCGGGGAGCTGTTTTTT. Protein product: CASSLGLAGAGELFF. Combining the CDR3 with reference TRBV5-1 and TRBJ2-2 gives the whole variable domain KAGVTQTPRYLIKTRGQQVTLSCSPISGHRSVSWYQQTPGQGLQFLFEYFSETQRNKGNFPGRFSGRQFSNSRSEMNVSTLELGDSALYLCASSLGLAGAGELFFGEGSRLTVL.

The DNA of the CDR3 is TGTGCCAGCCAGGGGATAACCTACGAGCAGTACTTC. Protein sequence: CASQGITYEQYF. The chain recombines TRBV2 with TRBJ2-7; D perhaps matches TRBD1 (6 bases). Germline CDR1 and CDR2: SNHLY and FYNNEI. Trimming left V 8 bases short and J 2 bases short, with 10 bases between. CDR3 size: 12 residues.

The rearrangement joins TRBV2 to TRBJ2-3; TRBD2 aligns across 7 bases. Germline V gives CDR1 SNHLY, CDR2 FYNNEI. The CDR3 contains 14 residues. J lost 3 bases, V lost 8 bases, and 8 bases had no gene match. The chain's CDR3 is CASGRELRTDTQYF. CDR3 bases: TGTGCCAGCGGGCGGGAGTTAAGAACAGATACGCAGTATTTT. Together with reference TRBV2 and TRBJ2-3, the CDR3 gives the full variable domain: EPEVTQTPSHQVTQMGQEVILRCVPISNHLYFYWYRQILGQKVEFLVSFYNNEISEKSEIFDDQFSVERPDGSNFTLKIRSTKLEDSAMYFCASGRELRTDTQYFGPGTRLTVL.

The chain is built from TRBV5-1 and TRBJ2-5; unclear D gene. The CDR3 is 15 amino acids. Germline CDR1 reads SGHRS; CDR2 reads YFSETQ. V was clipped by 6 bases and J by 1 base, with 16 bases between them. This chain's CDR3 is CASTPSVGSQETQYF. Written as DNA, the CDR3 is TGCGCCAGCACCCCCAGCGTTGGCTCCCAAGAGACCCAGTACTTC. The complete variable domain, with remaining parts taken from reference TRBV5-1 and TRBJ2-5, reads KAGVTQTPRYLIKTRGQQVTLSCSPISGHRSVSWYQQTPGQGLQFLFEYFSETQRNKGNFPGRFSGRQFSNSRSEMNVSTLELGDSALYLCASTPSVGSQETQYFGPGTRLLVL.

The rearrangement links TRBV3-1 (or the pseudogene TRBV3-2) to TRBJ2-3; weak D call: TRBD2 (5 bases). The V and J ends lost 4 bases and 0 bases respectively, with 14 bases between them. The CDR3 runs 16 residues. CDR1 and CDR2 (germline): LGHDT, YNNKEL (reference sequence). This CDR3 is CASSPLFGGSTDTQYF. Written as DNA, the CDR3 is TGTGCCAGCAGCCCTCTGTTTGGCGGGAGCACAGATACGCAGTATTTT.

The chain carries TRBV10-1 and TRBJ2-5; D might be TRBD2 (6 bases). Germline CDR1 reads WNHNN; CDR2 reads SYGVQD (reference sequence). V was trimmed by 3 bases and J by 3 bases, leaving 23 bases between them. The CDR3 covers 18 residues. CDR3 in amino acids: CASSERRLDHTQKETQYF. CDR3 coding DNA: TGCGCCAGCAGTGAAAGGAGACTAGACCACACTCAAAAAGAGACCCAGTACTTC.

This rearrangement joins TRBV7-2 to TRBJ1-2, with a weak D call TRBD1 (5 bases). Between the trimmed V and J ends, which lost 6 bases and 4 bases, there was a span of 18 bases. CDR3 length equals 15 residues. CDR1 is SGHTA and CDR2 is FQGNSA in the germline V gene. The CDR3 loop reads CASRRAGGPLYGYTF. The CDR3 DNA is TGTGCCAGCAGGAGAGCGGGGGGTCCTCTCTATGGCTACACCTTC. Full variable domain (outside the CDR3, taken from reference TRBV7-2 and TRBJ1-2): GAGVSQSPSNKVTEKGKDVELRCDPISGHTALYWYRQSLGQGLEFLIYFQGNSAPDKSGLPSDRFSAERTGGSVSTLTIQRTQQEDSAVYLCASRRAGGPLYGYTFGSGTRLTVV.

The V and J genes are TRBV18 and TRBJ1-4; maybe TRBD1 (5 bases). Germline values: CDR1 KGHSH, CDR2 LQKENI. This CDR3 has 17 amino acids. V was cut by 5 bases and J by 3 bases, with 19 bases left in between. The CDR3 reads CASSLGPAGTSNEKLFF. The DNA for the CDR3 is TGTGCCAGCTCATTGGGCCCTGCGGGGACCTCTAATGAAAAACTGTTTTTT.

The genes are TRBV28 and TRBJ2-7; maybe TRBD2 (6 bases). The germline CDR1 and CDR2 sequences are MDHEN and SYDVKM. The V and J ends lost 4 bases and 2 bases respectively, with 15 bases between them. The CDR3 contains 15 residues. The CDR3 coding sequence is TGTGCCAGCAGTTCTCCGAGCGGGCTGGCCTACGAGCAGTACTTC. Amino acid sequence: CASSSPSGLAYEQYF.

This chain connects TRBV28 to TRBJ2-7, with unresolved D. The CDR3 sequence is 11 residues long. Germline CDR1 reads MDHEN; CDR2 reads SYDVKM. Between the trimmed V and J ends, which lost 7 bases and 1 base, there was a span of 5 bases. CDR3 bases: TGTGCCAGCACAGGTTCCTACGAGCAGTACTTC. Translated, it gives CASTGSYEQYF.

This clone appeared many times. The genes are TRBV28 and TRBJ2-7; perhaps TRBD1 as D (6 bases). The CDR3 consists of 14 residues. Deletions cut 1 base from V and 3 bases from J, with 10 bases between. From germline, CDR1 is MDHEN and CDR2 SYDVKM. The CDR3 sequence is CASSLLGGHYEQYF. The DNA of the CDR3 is TGTGCCAGCAGTTTATTAGGGGGACACTACGAGCAGTACTTC.

The CDR3 nucleotides read TGTGCCATCAGTAAGCCGTTCGGACTAGCGGGAGGGAACACCGGGGAGCTGTTTTTT. It encodes CAISKPFGLAGGNTGELFF. This chain links TRBV10-3 with TRBJ2-2; TRBD2 matches 14 bases. CDR1 ENHRY and CDR2 SYGVKD come from the germline V gene. The junction had 9 bases not matched to a gene; V was cut back by 5 bases and J by 1 base. The CDR3 totals 19 residues.

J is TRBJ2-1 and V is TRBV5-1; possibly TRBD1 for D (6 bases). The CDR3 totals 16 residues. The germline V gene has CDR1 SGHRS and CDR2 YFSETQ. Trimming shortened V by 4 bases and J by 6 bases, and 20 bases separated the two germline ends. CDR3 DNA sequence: TGCGCCAGCAGCCTCAGGTCGGGACAACTGAGCAATGAGCAGTTCTTC. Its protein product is CASSLRSGQLSNEQFF.

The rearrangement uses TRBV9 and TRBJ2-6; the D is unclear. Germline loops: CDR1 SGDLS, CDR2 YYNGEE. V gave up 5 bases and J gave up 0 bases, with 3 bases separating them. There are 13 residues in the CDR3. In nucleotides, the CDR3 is TGTGCCAGCAGTAGCTCTGGGGCCAACGTCCTGACTTTC. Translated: CASSSSGANVLTF. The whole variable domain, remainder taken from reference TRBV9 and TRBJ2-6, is DSGVTQTPKHLITATGQRVTLRCSPRSGDLSVYWYQQSLDQGLQFLIQYYNGEERAKGNILERFSAQQFPDLHSELNLSSLELGDSALYFCASSSSGANVLTFGAGSRLTVL.

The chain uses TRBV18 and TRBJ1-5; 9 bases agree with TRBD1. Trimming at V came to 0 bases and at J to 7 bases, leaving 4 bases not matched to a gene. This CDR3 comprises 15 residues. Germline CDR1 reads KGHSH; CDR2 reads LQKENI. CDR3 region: CASSPPGTGYQPQHF. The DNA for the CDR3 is TGTGCCAGCTCACCACCCGGGACAGGGTACCAGCCCCAGCATTTT.